This TCR beta chain was retrieved from a study of B cell selection in AIRE deficiency. Produced via immunoSEQ multiplex PCR; TCRdb's table is partial and in-frame only. Of under 30,000 clones in the sample, 90% to 98% are singletons; the top ten hold roughly 0.2%. CD4+CD127+ cells were sorted as the conventional CD4 T cells. This CDR3 is 13 amino acids long. The germline V gene has CDR1 SGHNT and CDR2 YYREEE (reference sequence). Trimming removed 4 bases from V and 4 bases from J; junction bases left unmatched: 4. The sequencing sample was made of CD4+CD127+ conventional T cells sorted from PBMCs. The receptor was isolated from a human donor in good health. The genes are TRBV5-4 and TRBJ2-5; 7 nucleotides align to TRBD2. The CDR3 region is CASSLSGGETQYF. CDR3 bases: TGTGCCAGCAGCCTATCGGGGGGAGAGACCCAGTACTTC.